The present entry profiles one T cell receptor beta chain with its context. No antigen is known for it. The data were taken from a study of lymphopenia after photon versus proton radiotherapy. Whole-study findings and limits: Larger post-nadir TCR diversity loss correlated inversely with survival in deceased patients. After the lymphocyte nadir, photon-treated repertoires showed oligoclonal expansion, especially of CD8+ Temra cells. Only patients who died were analyzed for survival; proton advantage is unproven. Relative stability marked proton patients; photon patients lost diversity and naive cells.

This table comes from immunoSEQ multiplex PCR, and its TCRdb copy is limited to in-frame clones, with some not included. The table includes roughly 150,000 clones, 80% to 90% detected once. Sequencing was performed on peripheral blood, taken from a patient treated with photon-based radiotherapy. This TCR derives from a man between 45 and 60 years old with gastric cancer.

This CDR3 reads CASTQGANYGYTF. CDR3 sequence (DNA): TGTGCCAGCACCCAGGGAGCTAACTATGGCTACACCTTC. The chain has TRBV6-5 and TRBJ1-2, with D perhaps matching TRBD1 (5 bases). The germline gives CDR1 MNHEY, CDR2 SVGAGI. V dropped 7 bases and J dropped 0 bases, with 9 bases sitting between them. This CDR3 contains 13 residues.